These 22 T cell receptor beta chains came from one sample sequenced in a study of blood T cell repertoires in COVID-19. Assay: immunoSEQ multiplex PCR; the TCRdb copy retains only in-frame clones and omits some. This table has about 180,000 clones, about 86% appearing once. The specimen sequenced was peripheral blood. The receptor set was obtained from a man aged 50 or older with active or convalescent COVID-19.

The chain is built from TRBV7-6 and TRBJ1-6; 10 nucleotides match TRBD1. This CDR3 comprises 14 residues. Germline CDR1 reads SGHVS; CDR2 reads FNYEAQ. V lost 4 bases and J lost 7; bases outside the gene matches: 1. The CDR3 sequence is CASSSGQGNSPLHF. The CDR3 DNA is TGTGCCAGCAGCTCGGGACAGGGGAATTCACCCCTCCACTTT.

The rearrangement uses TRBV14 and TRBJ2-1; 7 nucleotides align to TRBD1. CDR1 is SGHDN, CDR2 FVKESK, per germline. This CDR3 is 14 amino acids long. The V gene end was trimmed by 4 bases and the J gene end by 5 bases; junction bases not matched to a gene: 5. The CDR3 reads CASSLGGRNNEQFF. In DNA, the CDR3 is TGTGCCAGCAGCCTAGGGGGCAGGAACAATGAGCAGTTCTTC.

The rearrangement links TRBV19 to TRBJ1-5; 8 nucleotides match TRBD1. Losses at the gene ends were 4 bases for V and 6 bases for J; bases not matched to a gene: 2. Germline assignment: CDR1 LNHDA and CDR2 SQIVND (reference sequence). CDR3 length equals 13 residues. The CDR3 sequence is CASSKDRAQPQHF. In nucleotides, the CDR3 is TGTGCCAGTAGTAAGGACAGGGCTCAGCCCCAGCATTTT.

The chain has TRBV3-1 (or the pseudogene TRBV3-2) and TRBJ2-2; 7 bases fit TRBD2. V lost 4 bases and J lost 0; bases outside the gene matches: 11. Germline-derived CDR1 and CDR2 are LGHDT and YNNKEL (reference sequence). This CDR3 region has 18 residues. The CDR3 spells CASSPVWAGVANTGELFF. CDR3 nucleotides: TGTGCCAGCAGCCCCGTATGGGCGGGGGTCGCGAACACCGGGGAGCTGTTTTTT.

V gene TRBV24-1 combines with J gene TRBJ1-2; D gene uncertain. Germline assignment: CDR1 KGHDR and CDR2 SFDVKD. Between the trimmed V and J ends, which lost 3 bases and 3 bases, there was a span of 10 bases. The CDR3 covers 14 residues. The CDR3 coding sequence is TGTGCCACCAGTGATACGGCCGGGGACTATGGCTACACCTTC. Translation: CATSDTAGDYGYTF.

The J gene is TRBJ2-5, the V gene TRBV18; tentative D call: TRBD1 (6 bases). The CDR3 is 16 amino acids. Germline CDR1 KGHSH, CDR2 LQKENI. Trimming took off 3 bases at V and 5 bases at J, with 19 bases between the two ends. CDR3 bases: TGTGCCAGCTCACCGACGATACAGGGTTGGACGGAGACCCAGTACTTC. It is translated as CASSPTIQGWTETQYF. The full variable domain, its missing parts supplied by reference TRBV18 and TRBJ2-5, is NAGVMQNPRHLVRRRGQEARLRCSPMKGHSHVYWYRQLPEEGLKFMVYLQKENIIDESGMPKERFSAEFPKEGPSILRIQQVVRGDSAAYFCASSPTIQGWTETQYFGPGTRLLVL.

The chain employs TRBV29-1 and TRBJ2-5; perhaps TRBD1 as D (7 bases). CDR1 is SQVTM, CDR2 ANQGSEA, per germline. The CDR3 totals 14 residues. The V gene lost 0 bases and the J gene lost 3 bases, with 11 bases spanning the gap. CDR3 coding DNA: TGCAGCGTTGAAGATGGAGGGGGCAAAGAGACCCAGTACTTC. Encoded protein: CSVEDGGGKETQYF.

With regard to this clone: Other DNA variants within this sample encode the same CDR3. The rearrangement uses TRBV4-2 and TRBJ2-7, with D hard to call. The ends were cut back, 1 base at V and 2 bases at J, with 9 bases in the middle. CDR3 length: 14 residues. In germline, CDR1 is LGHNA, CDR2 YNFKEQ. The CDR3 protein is CASSQGAGPYEQYF. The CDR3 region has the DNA TGTGCCAGCAGCCAAGGCGCAGGCCCCTACGAGCAGTACTTC.

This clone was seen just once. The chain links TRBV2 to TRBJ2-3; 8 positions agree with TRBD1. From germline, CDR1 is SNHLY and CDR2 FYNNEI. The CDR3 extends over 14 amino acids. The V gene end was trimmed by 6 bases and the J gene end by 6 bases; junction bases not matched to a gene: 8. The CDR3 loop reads CASRKGTGGDTQYF. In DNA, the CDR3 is TGTGCCAGCAGGAAGGGGACAGGCGGGGATACGCAGTATTTT.

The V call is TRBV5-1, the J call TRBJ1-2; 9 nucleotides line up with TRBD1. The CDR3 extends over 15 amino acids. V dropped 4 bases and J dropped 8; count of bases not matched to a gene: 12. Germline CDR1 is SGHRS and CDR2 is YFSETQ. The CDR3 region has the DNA TGCGCCAGCAGCGCGACCGGGACAGGGACAGGAGGCTACACCTTC. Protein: CASSATGTGTGGYTF. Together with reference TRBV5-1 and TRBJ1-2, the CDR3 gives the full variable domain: KAGVTQTPRYLIKTRGQQVTLSCSPISGHRSVSWYQQTPGQGLQFLFEYFSETQRNKGNFPGRFSGRQFSNSRSEMNVSTLELGDSALYLCASSATGTGTGGYTFGSGTRLTVV.

CDR3 sequence reads: CASSLSRDYGYTF. The CDR3, as DNA: TGTGCCAGCAGCTTATCCAGGGACTATGGCTACACCTTC. The chain is built from TRBV7-2 and TRBJ1-2, with a weak D call TRBD1 (5 bases). Germline lookup yields CDR1 SGHTA and CDR2 FQGNSA. V was trimmed by 2 bases and J by 3 bases, leaving 7 bases between them. The CDR3 is made up of 13 amino acids. Complete variable domain (other parts from reference TRBV7-2 and TRBJ1-2): GAGVSQSPSNKVTEKGKDVELRCDPISGHTALYWYRQSLGQGLEFLIYFQGNSAPDKSGLPSDRFSAERTGGSVSTLTIQRTQQEDSAVYLCASSLSRDYGYTFGSGTRLTVV.

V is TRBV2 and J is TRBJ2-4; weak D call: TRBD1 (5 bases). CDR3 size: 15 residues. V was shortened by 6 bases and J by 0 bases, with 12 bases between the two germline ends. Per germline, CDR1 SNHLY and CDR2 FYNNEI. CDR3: CASSPDRLAKNIQYF. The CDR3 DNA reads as TGTGCCAGCAGCCCCGACAGATTAGCCAAAAACATTCAGTACTTC.

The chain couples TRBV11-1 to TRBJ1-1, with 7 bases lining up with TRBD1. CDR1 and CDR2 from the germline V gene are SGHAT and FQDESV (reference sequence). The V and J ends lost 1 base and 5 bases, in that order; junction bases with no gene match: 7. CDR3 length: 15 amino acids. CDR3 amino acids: CASSLEGGAGTEAFF. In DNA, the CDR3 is TGTGCCAGCAGCTTAGAAGGGGGCGCAGGAACTGAAGCTTTCTTT.

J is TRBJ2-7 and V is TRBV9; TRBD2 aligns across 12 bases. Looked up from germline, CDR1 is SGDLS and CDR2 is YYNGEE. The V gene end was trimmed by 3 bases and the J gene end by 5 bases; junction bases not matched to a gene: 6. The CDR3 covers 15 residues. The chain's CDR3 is CASSGRLAGENEQYF. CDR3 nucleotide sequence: TGTGCCAGCAGCGGAAGACTAGCGGGAGAGAACGAGCAGTACTTC.

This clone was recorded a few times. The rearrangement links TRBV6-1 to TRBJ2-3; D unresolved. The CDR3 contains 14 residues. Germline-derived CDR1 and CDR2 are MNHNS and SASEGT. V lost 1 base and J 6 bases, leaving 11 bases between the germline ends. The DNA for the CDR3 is TGTGCCAGCAGTGAAGGCGAGGCGGCCGATACGCAGTATTTT. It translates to CASSEGEAADTQYF.

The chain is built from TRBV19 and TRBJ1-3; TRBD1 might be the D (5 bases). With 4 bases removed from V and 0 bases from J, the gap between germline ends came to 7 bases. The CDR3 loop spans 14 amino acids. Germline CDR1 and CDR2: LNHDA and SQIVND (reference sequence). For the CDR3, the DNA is TGTGCCAGTAGTAGACAGTTCTCTGGAAACACCATATATTTT. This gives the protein CASSRQFSGNTIYF.

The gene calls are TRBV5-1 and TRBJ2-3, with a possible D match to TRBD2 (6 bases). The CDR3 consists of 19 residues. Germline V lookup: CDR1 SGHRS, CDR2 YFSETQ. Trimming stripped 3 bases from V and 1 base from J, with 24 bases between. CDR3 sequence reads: CASSSSGRAGKGGTDTQYF. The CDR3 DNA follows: TGCGCCAGCAGCTCTTCTGGTAGGGCGGGGAAAGGAGGCACAGATACGCAGTATTTT.

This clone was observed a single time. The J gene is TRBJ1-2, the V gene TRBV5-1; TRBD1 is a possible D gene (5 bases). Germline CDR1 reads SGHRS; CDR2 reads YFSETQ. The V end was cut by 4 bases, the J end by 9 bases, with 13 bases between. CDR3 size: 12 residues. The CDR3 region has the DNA TGCGCCAGCAGCGAGGACACAGCCAGCTACACCTTC. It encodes CASSEDTASYTF.

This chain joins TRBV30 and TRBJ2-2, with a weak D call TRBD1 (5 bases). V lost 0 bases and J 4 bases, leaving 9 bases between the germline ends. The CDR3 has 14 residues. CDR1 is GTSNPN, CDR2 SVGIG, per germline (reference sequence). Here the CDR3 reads CAWSVQGSTGELFF. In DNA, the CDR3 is TGTGCCTGGAGTGTTCAGGGATCCACCGGGGAGCTGTTTTTT.

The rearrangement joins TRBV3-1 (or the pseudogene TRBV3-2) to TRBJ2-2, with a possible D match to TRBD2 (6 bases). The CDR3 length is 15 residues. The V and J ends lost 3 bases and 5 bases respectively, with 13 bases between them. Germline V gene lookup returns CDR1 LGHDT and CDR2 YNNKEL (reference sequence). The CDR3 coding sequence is TGTGCCAGCAGCCACCGACTAGTCTTGACCGGGGAGCTGTTTTTT. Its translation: CASSHRLVLTGELFF.

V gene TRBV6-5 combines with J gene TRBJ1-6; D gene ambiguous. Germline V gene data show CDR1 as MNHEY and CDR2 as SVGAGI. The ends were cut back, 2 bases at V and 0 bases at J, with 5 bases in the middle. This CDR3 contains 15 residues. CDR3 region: CASSYGPSYNSPLHF. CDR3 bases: TGTGCCAGCAGTTACGGGCCCTCCTATAATTCACCCCTCCACTTT.

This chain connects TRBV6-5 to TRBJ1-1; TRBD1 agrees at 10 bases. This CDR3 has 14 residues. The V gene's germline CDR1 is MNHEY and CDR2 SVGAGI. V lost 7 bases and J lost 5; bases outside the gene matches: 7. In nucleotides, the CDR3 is TGTGCCAGCATTAGGGACAGGGGCAAAACTGAAGCTTTCTTT. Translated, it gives CASIRDRGKTEAFF.